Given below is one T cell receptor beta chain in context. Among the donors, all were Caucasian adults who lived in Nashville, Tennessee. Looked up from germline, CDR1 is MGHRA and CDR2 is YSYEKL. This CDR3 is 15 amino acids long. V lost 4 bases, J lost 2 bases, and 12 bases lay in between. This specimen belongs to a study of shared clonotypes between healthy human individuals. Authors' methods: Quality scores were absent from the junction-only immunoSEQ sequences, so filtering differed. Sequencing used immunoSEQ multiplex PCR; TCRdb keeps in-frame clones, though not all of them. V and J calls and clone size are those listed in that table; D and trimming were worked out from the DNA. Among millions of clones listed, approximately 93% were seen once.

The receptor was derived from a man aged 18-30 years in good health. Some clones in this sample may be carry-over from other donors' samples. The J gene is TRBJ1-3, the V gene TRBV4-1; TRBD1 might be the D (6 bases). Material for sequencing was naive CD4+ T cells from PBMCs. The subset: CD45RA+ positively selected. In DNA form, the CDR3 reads TGCGCCAGCAGCCGACTACAGGGAGCTGGAAACACCATATATTTT. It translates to CASSRLQGAGNTIYF.